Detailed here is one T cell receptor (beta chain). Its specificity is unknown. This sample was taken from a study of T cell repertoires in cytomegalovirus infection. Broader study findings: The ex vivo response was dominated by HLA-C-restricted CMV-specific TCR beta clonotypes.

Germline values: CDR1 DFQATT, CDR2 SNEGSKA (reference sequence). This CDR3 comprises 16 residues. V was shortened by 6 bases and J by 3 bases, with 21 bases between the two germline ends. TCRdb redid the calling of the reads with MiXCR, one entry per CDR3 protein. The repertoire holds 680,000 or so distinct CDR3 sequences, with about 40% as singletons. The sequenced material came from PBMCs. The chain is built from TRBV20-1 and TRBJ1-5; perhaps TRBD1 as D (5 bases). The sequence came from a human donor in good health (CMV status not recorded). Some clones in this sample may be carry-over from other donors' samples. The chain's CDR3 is CSARRLGTGFNQPQHF. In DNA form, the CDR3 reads TGCAGTGCCCGCAGACTCGGGACGGGATTCAATCAGCCCCAGCATTTT.